These 18 T cell receptor beta chains share one sample of origin, sequenced in a study of PD-L1 blockade in urothelial cancer. Clones were sequenced by immunoSEQ multiplex PCR, and TCRdb holds only the in-frame ones, with some missing. Here the sample spans 48,000 or so clones, around 86% being singletons. Described time point: peripheral blood 6 weeks after treatment start. Sequencing was performed on PBMCs, taken around atezolizumab (anti-PD-L1) treatment. These receptors all come from a man aged 60 to 75 with urothelial cancer.

The CDR3 sequence: CASSVRGVGAETQYF. DNA for the CDR3: TGTGCCAGCAGTGTCAGGGGGGTTGGCGCGGAGACCCAGTACTTC. The rearrangement links TRBV2 to TRBJ2-5; TRBD1 might be the D (7 bases). The CDR3 is 15 residues long. The germline V and J ends were trimmed by 4 bases and 5 bases, with 17 bases remaining between them. Germline CDR1 is SNHLY and CDR2 is FYNNEI.

CDR3 amino acids: CASSYRDTNSPLHF. The CDR3 region has the DNA TGTGCCAGCAGCTACCGGGACACCAATTCACCCCTCCACTTT. V usage is TRBV7-9 and J usage is TRBJ1-6, with D perhaps TRBD1 (6 bases). Germline CDR1 is SEHNR and CDR2 is FQNEAQ (reference sequence). This CDR3 contains 14 residues. Trimming shortened V by 4 bases and J by 7 bases, and 11 bases separated the two germline ends.

This clone was detected once. V gene TRBV9 combines with J gene TRBJ2-3, with TRBD1 as a possible D gene (5 bases). Germline lookup yields CDR1 SGDLS and CDR2 YYNGEE. This CDR3 is built from 14 residues. Trimming took 0 bases from V and 7 from J, leaving 12 bases between them. DNA for the CDR3: TGTGCCAGCAGCGTAGGGACGCAGGGAAATACGCAGTATTTT. This sequence encodes CASSVGTQGNTQYF.

The rearrangement uses TRBV13 and TRBJ1-1, with a tentative D call TRBD1 (5 bases). V lost 3 bases, J lost 2 bases, and 10 bases lay in between. CDR1 and CDR2 (germline): PRHDT, FYEKMQ (reference sequence). This CDR3 spans 14 amino acids. CDR3 bases: TGTGCCAGCAGCTTGGGCAGGGCAAACACTGAAGCTTTCTTT. Translating it yields CASSLGRANTEAFF.

The chain carries TRBV25-1 and TRBJ1-2, with D unclear. Trimming took 1 base from V and 4 from J, leaving 10 bases between them. The length of the CDR3 is 14 residues. Germline V gives CDR1 MGHDK, CDR2 SYGVNS. CDR3 nucleotide sequence: TGTGCCAGCAGTGAATTCGGGGAAGGCTATGGCTACACCTTC. It yields the protein CASSEFGEGYGYTF.

The V gene is TRBV5-4, the J gene TRBJ1-1, with TRBD1 as a possible D gene (5 bases). V lost 2 bases and J lost 1, with 9 bases in between. The V gene's germline CDR1 is SGHNT and CDR2 YYREEE (reference sequence). The CDR3 contains 14 residues. The CDR3 DNA reads as TGTGCCAGCAGCTTCTCGACAGAGAACACTGAAGCTTTCTTT. It encodes CASSFSTENTEAFF.

The table lists this clone with a few counts. This chain uses TRBV10-1 with TRBJ2-2; D is undetermined. Germline lookup yields CDR1 WNHNN and CDR2 SYGVQD (reference sequence). V was clipped by 5 bases and J by 2 bases, with 3 bases between them. The CDR3 covers 12 residues. The CDR3 nucleotides are TGCGCCAGCAGTACTAACACCGGGGAGCTGTTTTTT. Residues: CASSTNTGELFF.

This rearrangement joins TRBV5-1 to TRBJ2-5; a possible D gene is TRBD2 (6 bases). The CDR3 contains 15 residues. V lost 0 bases to trimming and J lost 5 bases, with 14 bases between them. Germline V gene data show CDR1 as SGHRS and CDR2 as YFSETQ. CDR3 region: CASSLGAGGGETQYF. The CDR3 region has the DNA TGCGCCAGCAGCTTGGGTGCAGGCGGAGGGGAGACCCAGTACTTC.

The chain joins TRBV4-3 to TRBJ2-1, with 9 nucleotides matching TRBD2. This CDR3 spans 16 amino acids. Trimming at V came to 5 bases and at J to 5 bases, leaving 10 bases not matched to a gene. Germline lookup yields CDR1 LGHNA and CDR2 YSLEER. The CDR3 loop is CASSIGGGAINNEQFF. The DNA for the CDR3 is TGCGCCAGCAGCATCGGCGGGGGGGCCATAAACAATGAGCAGTTCTTC.

The genes are TRBV2 and TRBJ1-3; no clear D gene. CDR1 is SNHLY and CDR2 is FYNNEI in the germline V gene. V lost 7 bases and J lost 0, with 7 bases in between. The CDR3 covers 13 residues. The CDR3 nucleotides read TGTGCCAGCACCCCTATCTCTGGAAACACCATATATTTT. Its protein product is CASTPISGNTIYF. The full variable domain, with the rest looked up from reference TRBV2 and TRBJ1-3, is EPEVTQTPSHQVTQMGQEVILRCVPISNHLYFYWYRQILGQKVEFLVSFYNNEISEKSEIFDDQFSVERPDGSNFTLKIRSTKLEDSAMYFCASTPISGNTIYFGEGSWLTVV.

This chain joins TRBV10-1 and TRBJ2-5, with TRBD2 identical over 8 bases. Germline CDR1 WNHNN, CDR2 SYGVQD (reference sequence). V was pared by 5 bases and J by 5 bases, with 7 bases of the junction left unmatched. This CDR3 is built from 14 residues. Here the CDR3 DNA reads TGCGCCAGCAGTAAAACGGGAGGGATGGAGACCCAGTACTTC. Protein sequence: CASSKTGGMETQYF.

V is TRBV5-6 and J is TRBJ1-6; D ambiguous. Germline assignment: CDR1 SGHDT and CDR2 YYEEEE. The CDR3 totals 13 residues. The V and J ends lost 4 bases and 7 bases respectively, with 9 bases between them. CDR3 loop: CASSPHKNSPLHF. The CDR3 DNA reads TGTGCCAGCAGCCCCCACAAGAATTCACCCCTCCACTTT.

This chain connects TRBV29-1 to TRBJ2-7, with 7 bases that match TRBD1. The CDR3 has 12 residues. CDR1 is SQVTM, CDR2 ANQGSEA, per germline. Losses at the gene ends were 7 bases for V and 3 bases for J; bases not matched to a gene: 6. The CDR3 reads CSGTGTDYEQYF. As DNA, the CDR3 is TGCAGCGGGACCGGGACAGACTACGAGCAGTACTTC.

The chain is built from TRBV19 and TRBJ2-3; possible D gene TRBD2, 5 bases. The length of the CDR3 is 14 residues. Looked up from germline, CDR1 is LNHDA and CDR2 is SQIVND (reference sequence). Trimming removed 5 bases from V and 0 bases from J, with 9 bases in between. Here the CDR3 reads CASSVSASTDTQYF. CDR3 sequence (DNA): TGTGCCAGTAGTGTTAGCGCCAGCACAGATACGCAGTATTTT. The full variable domain, rest sourced from reference TRBV19 and TRBJ2-3, is DGGITQSPKYLFRKEGQNVTLSCEQNLNHDAMYWYRQDPGQGLRLIYYSQIVNDFQKGDIAEGYSVSREKKESFPLTVTSAQKNPTAFYLCASSVSASTDTQYFGPGTRLTVL.

V and J are TRBV28 and TRBJ1-4, with a possible D match to TRBD1 (6 bases). The CDR3 runs 15 residues. From germline, CDR1 is MDHEN and CDR2 SYDVKM. V was shortened by 8 bases and J by 7 bases, with 20 bases between the two germline ends. CDR3 loop: CASFSPGVLGEKLFF. In DNA form, the CDR3 reads TGTGCCAGCTTCTCGCCAGGGGTGCTGGGTGAAAAACTGTTTTTT.

The V gene is TRBV9, the J gene TRBJ2-3; 9 bases are shared with TRBD2. V was clipped by 3 bases and J by 1 base; unmatched bases: 3. The CDR3 sequence is 15 residues long. Germline V gene sequence: CDR1 SGDLS, CDR2 YYNGEE. CDR3: CASSGLAGRTDTQYF. DNA for the CDR3: TGTGCCAGCAGCGGGCTAGCGGGACGCACAGATACGCAGTATTTT.

The chain combines TRBV5-1 with TRBJ2-3; D not certain. Trimming cost V 3 bases and J 0 bases, with 8 bases left between them. The CDR3 is 14 amino acids. Germline V lookup: CDR1 SGHRS, CDR2 YFSETQ. The CDR3 DNA follows: TGCGCCAGCAGCTCCACGACTAGCACAGATACGCAGTATTTT. Translating it yields CASSSTTSTDTQYF.

The V gene is TRBV7-2, the J gene TRBJ2-7, with a weak D call TRBD1 (5 bases). This CDR3 region has 13 residues. V was trimmed by 5 bases and J by 6 bases, leaving 14 bases between them. Germline V gene lookup returns CDR1 SGHTA and CDR2 FQGNSA. For the CDR3, the DNA is TGTGCCAGCAGCACCCAGGGTAACGGCGAGCAGTACTTC. Protein sequence: CASSTQGNGEQYF. Filled out from reference TRBV7-2 and TRBJ2-7, the complete variable domain reads GAGVSQSPSNKVTEKGKDVELRCDPISGHTALYWYRQSLGQGLEFLIYFQGNSAPDKSGLPSDRFSAERTGGSVSTLTIQRTQQEDSAVYLCASSTQGNGEQYFGPGTRLTVT.